The present T cell receptor (beta chain) was sequenced within a study of beta chain features in type 1 diabetes. The sequenced template was cDNA made from the entire isolated RNA. Sequencing used immunoSEQ multiplex PCR; TCRdb keeps in-frame clones, though not all of them. The sample has roughly 300,000 clones, about 15% seen once; the top ten hold more than 6.5%. The table lists this clone with a few counts. The CDR3 has 15 amino acids. Germline V gene sequence: CDR1 SEHNR, CDR2 FQNEAQ (reference sequence). V was shortened by 3 bases and J by 9 bases, with 18 bases between the two germline ends. This TCR came from a man aged 30-40 years in good health. V gene TRBV7-9 combines with J gene TRBJ2-1; D remains unclear. Sequencing was performed on central memory CD4+ T cells from blood. The CDR3 DNA reads as TGTGCCAGCAGCTTGCGCGACCCCCCGAGGTCTGAGCAGTTCTTC. Amino acids: CASSLRDPPRSEQFF.